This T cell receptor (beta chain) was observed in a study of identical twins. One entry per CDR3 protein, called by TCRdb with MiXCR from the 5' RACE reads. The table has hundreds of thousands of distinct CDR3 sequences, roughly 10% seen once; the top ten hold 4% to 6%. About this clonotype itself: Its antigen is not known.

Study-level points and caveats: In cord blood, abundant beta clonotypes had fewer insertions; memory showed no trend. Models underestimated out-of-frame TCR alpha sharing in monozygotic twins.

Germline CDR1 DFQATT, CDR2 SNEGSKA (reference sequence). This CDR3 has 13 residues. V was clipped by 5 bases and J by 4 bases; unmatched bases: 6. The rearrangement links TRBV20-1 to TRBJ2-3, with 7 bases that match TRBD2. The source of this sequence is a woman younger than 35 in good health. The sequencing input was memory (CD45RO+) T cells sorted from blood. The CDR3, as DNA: TGCAGTGCTGGGTGGGCGGGAGCAGATACGCAGTATTTT. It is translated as CSAGWAGADTQYF.